This T cell receptor (beta chain) was identified in a study of control samples from healthy donors and cancer patients. Sequencing was performed with immunoSEQ multiplex PCR; in TCRdb, only in-frame clones are kept and a portion is missing. This table holds fewer than 70,000 clones, approximately 88% found once. The V end was cut by 0 bases, the J end by 2 bases, with 8 bases between. There are 14 residues in the CDR3. Germline lookup yields CDR1 SGDLS and CDR2 YYNGEE. Material for sequencing was PBMCs. The TCR originated in a woman between 45 and 60 years old with lung cancer. This chain connects TRBV9 to TRBJ1-1; D gene ambiguous. This CDR3 reads CASSVEGINTEAFF. In DNA, the CDR3 is TGTGCCAGCAGCGTAGAAGGGATTAACACTGAAGCTTTCTTT. The full variable domain, with the rest looked up from reference TRBV9 and TRBJ1-1, is DSGVTQTPKHLITATGQRVTLRCSPRSGDLSVYWYQQSLDQGLQFLIQYYNGEERAKGNILERFSAQQFPDLHSELNLSSLELGDSALYFCASSVEGINTEAFFGQGTRLTVV.